Sequencing of this T cell receptor (beta chain) was carried out in a study of T cell changes during pregnancy in multiple sclerosis. This CDR3 is 15 amino acids long. The ends lost 2 bases at V and 6 bases at J; junction bases unmatched: 6. Germline-derived CDR1 and CDR2 are MNHNS and SASEGT. The assay was immunoSEQ multiplex PCR, and TCRdb's table has in-frame clones only and misses some. The table has about 38,000 clones, approximately 93% seen once. The TCR comes from a female donor with multiple sclerosis, enrolled in a pregnancy study. The specimen comprised CD8+ T cells from peripheral blood mononuclear cells, sampled in the third trimester of pregnancy. The rearrangement joins TRBV6-1 to TRBJ2-3; 9 bases are a match to TRBD2. The CDR3 sequence is CASSETSGSLDTQYF. Here the CDR3 DNA reads TGTGCCAGCAGTGAAACTAGCGGGTCCTTGGATACGCAGTATTTT.